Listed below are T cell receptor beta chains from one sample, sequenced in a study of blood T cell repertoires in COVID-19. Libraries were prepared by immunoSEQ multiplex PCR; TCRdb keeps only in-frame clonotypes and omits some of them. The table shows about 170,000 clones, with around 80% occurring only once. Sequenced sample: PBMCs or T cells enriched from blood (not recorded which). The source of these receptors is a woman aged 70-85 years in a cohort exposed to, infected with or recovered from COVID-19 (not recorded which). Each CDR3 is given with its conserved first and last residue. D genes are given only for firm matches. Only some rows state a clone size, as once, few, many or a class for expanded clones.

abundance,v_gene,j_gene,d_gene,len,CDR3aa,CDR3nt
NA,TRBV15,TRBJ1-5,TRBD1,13,CATSRTGQRAQHF,TGTGCCACCAGCCGGACGGGACAGCGGGCCCAGCATTTT
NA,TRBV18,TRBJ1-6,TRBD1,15,CASSPQQGLNSPLHF,TGTGCCAGCTCACCACAACAGGGGTTGAATTCACCCCTCCACTTT
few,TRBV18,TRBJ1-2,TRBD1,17,CASSPGLSTGSYYGYTF,TGTGCCAGCTCACCTGGACTTTCGACAGGGTCTTACTATGGCTACACCTTC
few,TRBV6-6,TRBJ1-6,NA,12,CASSPYNSPLHF,TGTGCCAGCAGTCCTTATAATTCACCCCTCCACTTT
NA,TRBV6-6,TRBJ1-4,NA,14,CASSYSTRGQKLFF,TGTGCCAGCAGTTACTCTACCAGGGGCCAAAAACTGTTTTTT
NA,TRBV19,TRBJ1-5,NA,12,CASSIRGQPQHF,TGTGCCAGTAGTATCCGGGGTCAGCCCCAGCATTTT
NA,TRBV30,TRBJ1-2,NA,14,CAWSVRGQGYGYTF,TGTGCCTGGAGTGTACGCGGACAAGGCTATGGCTACACCTTC
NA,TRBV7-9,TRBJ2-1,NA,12,CASSFLINEQFF,TGTGCCAGCAGCTTCCTAATCAATGAGCAGTTCTTC
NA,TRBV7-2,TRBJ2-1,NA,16,CASQPQGGGSYNEQFF,TGTGCCAGCCAGCCCCAGGGGGGCGGGTCCTACAATGAGCAGTTCTTC
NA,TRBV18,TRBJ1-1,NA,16,CASSPLVSSADTEAFF,TGTGCCAGCTCACCACTCGTATCCAGCGCCGACACTGAAGCTTTCTTT
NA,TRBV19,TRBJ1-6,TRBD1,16,CASSNRGQGVNSPLHF,TGTGCCAGTAGTAACCGCGGACAGGGTGTCAATTCACCCCTCCACTTT
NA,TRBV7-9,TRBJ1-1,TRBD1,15,CASSLWTGRPTEAFF,TGTGCCAGCAGCTTATGGACAGGACGCCCCACTGAAGCTTTCTTT
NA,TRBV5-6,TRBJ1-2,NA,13,CASSLTGLYGYTF,TGTGCCAGCAGCTTGACAGGGCTCTATGGCTACACCTTC
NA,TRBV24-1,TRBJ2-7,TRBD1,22,CATSDFMSLGLPRDRGGDEQYF,TGTGCCACCAGTGATTTTATGAGTTTAGGTCTTCCTCGCGACAGGGGTGGAGACGAGCAGTACTTC
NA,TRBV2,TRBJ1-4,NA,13,CASSARRNEKLFF,TGTGCCAGCAGTGCCAGGCGCAATGAAAAACTGTTTTTT
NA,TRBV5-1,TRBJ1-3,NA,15,CASSPVGERGNTIYF,TGCGCCAGCAGCCCGGTAGGGGAACGCGGAAACACCATATATTTT
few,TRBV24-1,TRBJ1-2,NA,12,CATSSVNYGYTF,TGTGCCACCAGTTCCGTTAACTATGGCTACACCTTC
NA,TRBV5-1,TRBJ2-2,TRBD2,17,CASSSSLAGGNTGELFF,TGCGCCAGCAGCTCCAGCCTAGCGGGAGGGAACACCGGGGAGCTGTTTTTT
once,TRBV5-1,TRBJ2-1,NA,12,CASSAPGQEQFF,TGCGCCAGCAGCGCCCCGGGACAAGAGCAGTTCTTC
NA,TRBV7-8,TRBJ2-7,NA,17,CASSPKGGLRTSYEQYF,TGTGCCAGCAGCCCAAAGGGCGGACTGAGGACCTCCTACGAGCAGTACTTC
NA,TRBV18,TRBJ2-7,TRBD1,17,CASSRGGGTGELYEQYF,TGTGCCAGCTCACGTGGCGGAGGGACAGGTGAACTCTACGAGCAGTACTTC
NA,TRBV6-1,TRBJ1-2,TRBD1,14,CASSEAGQESGYTF,TGTGCCAGCAGTGAAGCGGGACAGGAGAGTGGCTACACCTTC
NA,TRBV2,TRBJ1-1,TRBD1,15,CASRARQGSNTEAFF,TGTGCCAGCAGAGCCAGACAGGGGTCAAACACTGAAGCTTTCTTT
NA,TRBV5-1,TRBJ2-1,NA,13,CASSLGLGYEQFF,TGCGCCAGCAGCTTGGGACTAGGCTATGAGCAGTTCTTC
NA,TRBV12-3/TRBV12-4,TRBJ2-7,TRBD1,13,CASSLGQGYEQYF,TGTGCCAGCAGTTTAGGACAGGGGTACGAGCAGTACTTC
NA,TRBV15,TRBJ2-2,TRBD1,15,CATSRNRGEVGELFF,TGTGCCACCAGCAGAAACAGGGGTGAGGTCGGGGAGCTGTTTTTT
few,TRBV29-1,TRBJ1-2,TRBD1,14,CSVTAGQDNYGYTF,TGCAGCGTTACCGCGGGACAGGACAACTATGGCTACACCTTC
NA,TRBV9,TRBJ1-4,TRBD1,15,CASSEGWTGSEKLFF,TGTGCCAGCAGCGAGGGTTGGACAGGCTCCGAAAAACTGTTTTTT
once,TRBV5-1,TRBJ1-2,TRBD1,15,CASSLSTTGLGGYTF,TGCGCCAGCAGCTTGTCAACGACAGGGCTGGGGGGCTACACCTTC
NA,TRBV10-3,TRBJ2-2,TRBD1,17,CAISGGGTGPFGGELFF,TGTGCCATCAGTGGAGGAGGGACAGGGCCTTTTGGCGGGGAGCTGTTTTTT
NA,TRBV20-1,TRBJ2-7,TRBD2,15,CSASAGLAESYEQYF,TGCAGTGCTAGTGCGGGGCTAGCGGAATCCTACGAGCAGTACTTC
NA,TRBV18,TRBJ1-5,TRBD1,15,CASSRSGGNNQPQHF,TGTGCCAGCTCACGGTCAGGGGGGAACAATCAGCCCCAGCATTTT
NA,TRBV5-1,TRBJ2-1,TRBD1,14,CASSLGQGAREQFF,TGCGCCAGCAGCCTTGGACAGGGGGCGCGTGAGCAGTTCTTC
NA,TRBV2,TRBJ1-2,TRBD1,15,CASIGIPGGRDGYTF,TGTGCCAGCATCGGGATCCCAGGGGGGAGAGATGGCTACACCTTC
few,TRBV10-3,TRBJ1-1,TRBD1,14,CAISELGGGAEAFF,TGTGCCATCAGTGAGTTAGGGGGCGGCGCTGAAGCTTTCTTT
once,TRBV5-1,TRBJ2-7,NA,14,CASSLEGRLYEQYF,TGCGCCAGCAGCTTGGAGGGGCGACTCTACGAGCAGTACTTC
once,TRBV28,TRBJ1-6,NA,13,CAITGYQNSPLHF,TGTGCCATTACAGGGTATCAGAATTCACCCCTCCACTTT
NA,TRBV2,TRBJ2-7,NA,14,CATSWGVISYEQYF,TGTGCCACCAGTTGGGGAGTCATATCATACGAGCAGTACTTC
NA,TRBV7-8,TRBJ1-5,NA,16,CASSFDRWAGNQPQHF,TGTGCCAGCAGCTTTGACCGTTGGGCCGGCAATCAGCCCCAGCATTTT
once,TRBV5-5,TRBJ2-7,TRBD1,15,CATSRDRGPTYEQYF,TGTGCCACCAGCCGGGACAGGGGGCCCACGTACGAGCAGTACTTC
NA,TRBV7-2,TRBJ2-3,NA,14,CASSLGGRTDTQYF,TGTGCCAGCAGCTTAGGTGGCCGCACAGATACGCAGTATTTT
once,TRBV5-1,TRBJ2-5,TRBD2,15,CASSFVTSGQETQYF,TGCGCCAGCAGCTTCGTCACTAGCGGACAAGAGACCCAGTACTTC
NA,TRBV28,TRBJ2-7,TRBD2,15,CASSSGLAGGGEQYF,TGTGCCAGCAGTTCGGGACTAGCGGGAGGAGGCGAGCAGTACTTC
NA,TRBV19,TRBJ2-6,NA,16,CASRLHARAGANVLTF,TGTGCCAGTAGGCTTCATGCGAGGGCTGGGGCCAACGTCCTGACTTTC
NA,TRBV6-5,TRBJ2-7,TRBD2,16,CASSYSGTSGTYEQYF,TGTGCCAGCAGTTACTCGGGGACTAGCGGTACCTACGAGCAGTACTTC
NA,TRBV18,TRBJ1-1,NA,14,CASSLDMGGIEAFF,TGTGCCAGCTCCCTGGACATGGGTGGCATTGAAGCTTTCTTT
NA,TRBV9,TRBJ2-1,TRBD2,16,CASSAPGSGRKYEQFF,TGTGCCAGCAGTGCGCCGGGTAGCGGGAGAAAGTATGAGCAGTTCTTC
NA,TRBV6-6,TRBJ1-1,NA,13,CASSYSWTAEAFF,TGTGCCAGCAGTTACTCGTGGACAGCTGAAGCTTTCTTT
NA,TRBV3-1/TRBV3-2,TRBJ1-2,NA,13,CASSPGNGYGYTF,TGTGCCAGCAGCCCGGGGAACGGCTATGGCTACACCTTC